This T cell receptor (beta chain) was recovered during a study of CXCR3-negative and CXCR3-positive naive CD8 T cells. UMI-labeled 5' RACE yielded the TRB cDNA libraries. No DNA is given; TCRdb re-called the 5' RACE reads and lists each CDR3 protein once. This table lists approximately 52,000 distinct CDR3 sequences. The sequenced sample consisted of memory CD8+ T cells from blood. The TCR originated in a human donor in good health. Some clones in this sample may be carry-over from other donors' samples.

This CDR3 is CASSYGGTAYEQCF. J is TRBJ2-7 and V is TRBV6-5; the TRBD1 assignment by TCRdb is unverifiable without DNA. This CDR3 contains 14 residues. From germline, CDR1 is MNHEY and CDR2 SVGAGI.